Below are 17 T cell receptor beta chains sequenced from a single sample in a study of T cells expressing NK-cell markers. TCRdb re-called the 5' RACE reads; every CDR3 protein appears as one record, without DNA. This sample's clone table lists some 150,000 distinct CDR3 sequences. Sequencing was carried out using blood T cells: a sorted CD56 or NKG2C T cell subset, CD4+ or CD8+ T cells, or bulk PBMC T cells (not recorded which). These receptors originate from a woman in her forties or fifties in good health.

The chain recombines TRBV25-1 with TRBJ2-2; TCRdb picks TRBD1, but there is no DNA to check that call. Germline CDR1 MGHDK, CDR2 SYGVNS. This CDR3 comprises 14 residues. This CDR3 reads CASSRQGSTGELFF.

J is TRBJ1-1 and V is TRBV7-3. Germline CDR1 is SGHTA and CDR2 is FQGTGA. The CDR3 extends over 13 amino acids. The CDR3 region is CASSTGGGGEAFF.

The chain has TRBV5-1 and TRBJ2-2; TCRdb's D call of TRBD2 is untestable without DNA. Germline CDR1 is SGHRS and CDR2 is YFSETQ. This CDR3 has 16 amino acids. CDR3: CASSLALWRGTGELFF.

This chain uses TRBV3-1 with TRBJ1-1; the D call of TRBD1 rests on TCRdb alone, since no DNA is present to check it. This CDR3 spans 17 amino acids. Germline CDR1 LGHDT, CDR2 YNNKEL (reference sequence). The CDR3 loop is CASSQGQFRGRGTEAFF.

V gene TRBV5-1 combines with J gene TRBJ1-2; TCRdb picks TRBD1, but there is no DNA to check that call. Per the germline V gene, CDR1 is SGHRS and CDR2 is YFSETQ. The length of the CDR3 is 16 residues. The CDR3 region is CASSPADRDVENGYTF.

V is TRBV4-1 and J is TRBJ2-7; as DNA is missing, the TRBD2 call by TCRdb cannot be tested. This CDR3 is built from 15 residues. Germline loops: CDR1 MGHRA, CDR2 YSYEKL. The CDR3 loop reads CASSPILSGPYEQYF.

The gene calls are TRBV7-9 and TRBJ2-4; TCRdb selects TRBD2, and the lack of DNA leaves this call unchecked. Per the germline V gene, CDR1 is SEHNR and CDR2 is FQNEAQ (reference sequence). This CDR3 has 14 amino acids. CDR3 residues: CASSSGLEGNIQYF. The full variable domain, with the rest looked up from reference TRBV7-9 and TRBJ2-4, is DTGVSQNPRHKITKRGQNVTFRCDPISEHNRLYWYRQTLGQGPEFLTYFQNEAQLEKSRLLSDRFSAERPKGSFSTLEIQRTEQGDSAMYLCASSSGLEGNIQYFGAGTRLSVL.

J is TRBJ2-3 and V is TRBV27; TCRdb's assignment of TRBD1 cannot be checked, as there is no DNA. The CDR3 covers 16 residues. Looked up from germline, CDR1 is MNHEY and CDR2 is SMNVEV (reference sequence). The CDR3 loop reads CASSLIDPGPTDTQYF.

V and J are TRBV12-3 or TRBV12-4 and TRBJ1-1; TCRdb reports TRBD1, a call that lacks DNA to check it against. The CDR3 is made up of 14 amino acids. The CDR3 sequence: CASSWRGAGTEAFF.

The chain is built from TRBV5-1 and TRBJ2-1; as DNA is missing, the TRBD2 call by TCRdb cannot be tested. This CDR3 contains 13 residues. The germline CDR1 and CDR2 sequences are SGHRS and YFSETQ. The CDR3 region is CASTGTSGIEQFF.

This chain connects TRBV4-2 to TRBJ2-1. This CDR3 comprises 14 residues. Germline V gene data show CDR1 as LGHNA and CDR2 as YNFKEQ. The chain's CDR3 is CASSQELVFVEQFF.

The gene calls are TRBV11-3 and TRBJ2-3; TCRdb selects TRBD2, and the lack of DNA leaves this call unchecked. The CDR3 is 16 amino acids. Germline CDR1 and CDR2: SGHNT and YENEEA. The CDR3 sequence: CASSPRAGSAVDTQYF.

The rearrangement uses TRBV4-1 and TRBJ2-2; the TCRdb D gene call, TRBD1, has no DNA to confirm it. The CDR3 spans 17 residues. The germline V gene encodes CDR1 MGHRA and CDR2 YSYEKL. The CDR3 sequence: CASSPQAGQGVTGELFF.

The V gene is TRBV4-1, the J gene TRBJ1-5; the D call from TCRdb, TRBD1, cannot be confirmed without DNA. Germline assignment: CDR1 MGHRA and CDR2 YSYEKL. CDR3 length equals 17 residues. Here the CDR3 reads CASSQDPGSGPDQPQHF.

J is TRBJ2-5 and V is TRBV25-1; as DNA is missing, the TRBD1 call by TCRdb cannot be tested. Per germline, CDR1 MGHDK and CDR2 SYGVNS. The CDR3 runs 15 residues. The CDR3 reads CASSEGKGALETQYF.

The rearrangement joins TRBV12-3 or TRBV12-4 to TRBJ1-1; TCRdb's D call, TRBD1, is unchecked because there is no DNA. This CDR3 spans 12 amino acids. CDR3: CASSPGTVEAFF.

J is TRBJ2-1 and V is TRBV20-1; TCRdb proposes TRBD1, but this gene call is untestable without DNA. Per germline, CDR1 DFQATT and CDR2 SNEGSKA (reference sequence). CDR3 length: 17 residues. The CDR3 region is CSAGHYLMGKLYNEQFF.